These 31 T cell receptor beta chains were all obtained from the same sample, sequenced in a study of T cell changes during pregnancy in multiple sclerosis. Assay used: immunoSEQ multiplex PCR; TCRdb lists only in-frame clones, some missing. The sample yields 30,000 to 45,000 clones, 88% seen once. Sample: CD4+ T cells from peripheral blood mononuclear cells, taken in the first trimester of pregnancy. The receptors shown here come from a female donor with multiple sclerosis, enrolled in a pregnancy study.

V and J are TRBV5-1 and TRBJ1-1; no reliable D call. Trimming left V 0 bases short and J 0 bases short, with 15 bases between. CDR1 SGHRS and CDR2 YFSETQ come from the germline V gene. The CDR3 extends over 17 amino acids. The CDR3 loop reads CASSLEGGPNLNTEAFF. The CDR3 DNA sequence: TGCGCCAGCAGCTTGGAGGGAGGGCCAAACCTGAACACTGAAGCTTTCTTT.

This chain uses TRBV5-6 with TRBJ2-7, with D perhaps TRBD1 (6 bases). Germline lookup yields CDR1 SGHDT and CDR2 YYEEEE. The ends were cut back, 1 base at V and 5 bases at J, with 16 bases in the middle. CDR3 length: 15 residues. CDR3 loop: CASSLSRQVKHEQYF. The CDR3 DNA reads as TGTGCCAGCAGCTTGAGCCGACAGGTCAAGCACGAGCAGTACTTC.

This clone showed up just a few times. The CDR3 bases are TGTGCCACCTCCACCGGGGAGCTGTTTTTT. Residues: CATSTGELFF. V and J are TRBV28 and TRBJ2-2; no definite D call. V lost 10 bases, J lost 4 bases, and 4 bases lay in between. The germline gives CDR1 MDHEN, CDR2 SYDVKM. CDR3 length: 10 residues.

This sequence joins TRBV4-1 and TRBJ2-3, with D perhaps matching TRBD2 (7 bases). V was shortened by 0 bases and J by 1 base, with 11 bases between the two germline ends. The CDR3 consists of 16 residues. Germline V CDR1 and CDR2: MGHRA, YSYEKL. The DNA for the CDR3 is TGCGCCAGCAGCCAAGAAGGGGGGGTGGGCACAGATACGCAGTATTTT. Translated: CASSQEGGVGTDTQYF.

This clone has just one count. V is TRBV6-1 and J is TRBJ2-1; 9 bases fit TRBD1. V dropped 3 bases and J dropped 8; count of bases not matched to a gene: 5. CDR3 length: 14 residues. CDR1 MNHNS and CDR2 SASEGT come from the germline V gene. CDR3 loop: CASSEGTGRDEQFF. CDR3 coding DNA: TGTGCCAGCAGTGAGGGGACAGGGAGGGATGAGCAGTTCTTC.

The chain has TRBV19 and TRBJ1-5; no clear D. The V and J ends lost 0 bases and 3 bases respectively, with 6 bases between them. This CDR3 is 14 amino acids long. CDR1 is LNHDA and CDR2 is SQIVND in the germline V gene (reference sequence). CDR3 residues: CASSIEANNQPQHF. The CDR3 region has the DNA TGTGCCAGTAGTATAGAAGCCAACAATCAGCCCCAGCATTTT.

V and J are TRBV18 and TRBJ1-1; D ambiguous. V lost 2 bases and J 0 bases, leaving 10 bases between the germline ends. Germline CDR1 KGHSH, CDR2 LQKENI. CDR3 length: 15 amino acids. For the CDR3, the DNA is TGTGCCAGCTCACCAGCTTTGGCAGTGAACACTGAAGCTTTCTTT. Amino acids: CASSPALAVNTEAFF.

The CDR3 DNA follows: TGTGCCAGCGCCATCGGGGGGGCGAATGAAAAACTGTTTTTT. The encoded protein is CASAIGGANEKLFF. The gene calls are TRBV19 and TRBJ1-4; the D gene is possibly TRBD1 (6 bases). V was clipped by 9 bases and J by 5 bases, with 16 bases between them. Germline CDR1 LNHDA, CDR2 SQIVND (reference sequence). There are 14 residues in the CDR3.

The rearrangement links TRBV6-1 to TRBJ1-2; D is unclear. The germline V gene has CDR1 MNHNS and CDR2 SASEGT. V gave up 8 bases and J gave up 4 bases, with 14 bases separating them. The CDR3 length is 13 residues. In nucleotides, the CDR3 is TGTGCCAGCCTCAGGTCGGAGGGCTATGGCTACACCTTC. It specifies CASLRSEGYGYTF.

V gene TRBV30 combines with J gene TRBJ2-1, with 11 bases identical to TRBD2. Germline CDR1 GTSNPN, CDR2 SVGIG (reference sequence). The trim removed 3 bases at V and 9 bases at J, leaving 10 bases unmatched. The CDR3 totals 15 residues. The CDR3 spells CAWRRRVAGGGEQFF. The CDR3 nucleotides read TGTGCCTGGAGGAGGAGGGTAGCGGGAGGGGGTGAGCAGTTCTTC.

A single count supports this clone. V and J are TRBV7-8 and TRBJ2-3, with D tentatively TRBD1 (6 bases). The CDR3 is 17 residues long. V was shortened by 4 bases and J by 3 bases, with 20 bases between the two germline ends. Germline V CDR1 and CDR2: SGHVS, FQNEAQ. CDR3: CASSSSRPGTYTDTQYF. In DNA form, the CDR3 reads TGTGCCAGCAGCTCTAGTAGGCCCGGGACATATACAGATACGCAGTATTTT.

CDR3 region: CASTLRGNTEAFF. The CDR3 DNA follows: TGTGCCAGCACTTTAAGGGGCAACACTGAAGCTTTCTTT. V gene TRBV6-5 combines with J gene TRBJ1-1; D may be TRBD1 (5 bases). Germline-derived CDR1 and CDR2 are MNHEY and SVGAGI. This CDR3 spans 13 amino acids. V was clipped by 7 bases and J by 2 bases, with 11 bases between them.

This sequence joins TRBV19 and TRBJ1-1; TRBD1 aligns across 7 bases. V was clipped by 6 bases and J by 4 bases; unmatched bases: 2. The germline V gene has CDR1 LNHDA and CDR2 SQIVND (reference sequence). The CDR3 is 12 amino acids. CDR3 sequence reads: CASRRQGTEAFF. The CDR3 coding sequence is TGTGCCAGTAGAAGACAGGGCACTGAAGCTTTCTTT.

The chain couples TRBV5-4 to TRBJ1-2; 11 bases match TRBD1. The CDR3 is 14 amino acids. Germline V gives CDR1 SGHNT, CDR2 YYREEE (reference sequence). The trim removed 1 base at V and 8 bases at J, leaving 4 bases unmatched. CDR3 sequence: CASSLRTGGAGYTF. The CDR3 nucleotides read TGTGCCAGCAGCTTGAGGACAGGGGGCGCGGGCTACACCTTC.

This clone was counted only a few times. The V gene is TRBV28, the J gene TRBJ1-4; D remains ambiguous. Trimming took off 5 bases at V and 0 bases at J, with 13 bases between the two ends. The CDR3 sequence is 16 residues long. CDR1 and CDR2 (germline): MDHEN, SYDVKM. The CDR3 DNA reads TGTGCCAGCAGTAGCCCCTCAGGCGCAACTAATGAAAAACTGTTTTTT. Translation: CASSSPSGATNEKLFF.

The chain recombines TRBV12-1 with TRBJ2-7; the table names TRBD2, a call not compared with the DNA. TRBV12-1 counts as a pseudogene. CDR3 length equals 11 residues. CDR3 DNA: TGTGCCAGCAGGACTTCCTACGAGCAGTACTTC. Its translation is CASRTSYEQYF.

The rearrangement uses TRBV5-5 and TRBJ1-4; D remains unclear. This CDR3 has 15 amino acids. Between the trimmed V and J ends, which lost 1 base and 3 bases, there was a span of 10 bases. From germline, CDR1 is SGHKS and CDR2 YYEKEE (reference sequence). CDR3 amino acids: CASSLFSGANEKLFF. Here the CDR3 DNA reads TGTGCCAGCAGCTTGTTTTCCGGGGCTAATGAAAAACTGTTTTTT.

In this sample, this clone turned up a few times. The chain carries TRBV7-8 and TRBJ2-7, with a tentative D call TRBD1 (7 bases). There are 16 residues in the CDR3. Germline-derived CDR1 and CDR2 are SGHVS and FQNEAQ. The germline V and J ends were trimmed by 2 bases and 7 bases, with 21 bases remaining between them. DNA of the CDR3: TGTGCCAGCAGCTTAAGCATCCAGGGGGGCACGGAAGAGCAGTACTTC. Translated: CASSLSIQGGTEEQYF.

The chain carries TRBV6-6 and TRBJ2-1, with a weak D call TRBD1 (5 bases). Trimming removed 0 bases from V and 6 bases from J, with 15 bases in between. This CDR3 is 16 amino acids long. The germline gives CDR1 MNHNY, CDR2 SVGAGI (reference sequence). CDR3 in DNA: TGTGCCAGCAGTTACTCGGGCGGCGCGACAGCCAATGAGCAGTTCTTC. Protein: CASSYSGGATANEQFF.

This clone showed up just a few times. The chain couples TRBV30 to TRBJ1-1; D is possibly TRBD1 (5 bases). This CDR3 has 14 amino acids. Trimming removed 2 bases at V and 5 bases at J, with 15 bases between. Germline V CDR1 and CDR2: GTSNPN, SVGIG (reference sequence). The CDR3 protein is CAWSSGPGGTEAFF. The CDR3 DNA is TGTGCCTGGAGTTCAGGGCCCGGGGGGACTGAAGCTTTCTTT.

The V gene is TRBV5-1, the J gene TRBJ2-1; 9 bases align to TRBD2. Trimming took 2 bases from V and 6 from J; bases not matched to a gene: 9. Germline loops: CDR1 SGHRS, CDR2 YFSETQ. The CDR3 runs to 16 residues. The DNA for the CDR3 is TGCGCCAGCAGCTTCCCCAGGGGCGGGGGGGGCAATGAGCAGTTCTTC. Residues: CASSFPRGGGGNEQFF. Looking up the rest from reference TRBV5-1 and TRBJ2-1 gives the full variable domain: KAGVTQTPRYLIKTRGQQVTLSCSPISGHRSVSWYQQTPGQGLQFLFEYFSETQRNKGNFPGRFSGRQFSNSRSEMNVSTLELGDSALYLCASSFPRGGGGNEQFFGPGTRLTVL.

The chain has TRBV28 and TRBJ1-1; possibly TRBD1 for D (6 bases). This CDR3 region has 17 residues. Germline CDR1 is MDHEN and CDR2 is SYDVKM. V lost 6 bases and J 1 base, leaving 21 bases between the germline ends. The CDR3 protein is CASSSLGAGQKNTEAFF. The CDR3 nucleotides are TGTGCCAGCAGCTCCCTGGGGGCGGGCCAGAAGAACACTGAAGCTTTCTTT.

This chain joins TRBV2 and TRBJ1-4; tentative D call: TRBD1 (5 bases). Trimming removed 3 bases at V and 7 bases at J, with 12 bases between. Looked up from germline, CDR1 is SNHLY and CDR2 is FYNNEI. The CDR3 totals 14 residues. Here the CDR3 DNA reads TGTGCCAGCAGTGAGGGCAGGGTCGGTGAAAAACTGTTTTTT. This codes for CASSEGRVGEKLFF.

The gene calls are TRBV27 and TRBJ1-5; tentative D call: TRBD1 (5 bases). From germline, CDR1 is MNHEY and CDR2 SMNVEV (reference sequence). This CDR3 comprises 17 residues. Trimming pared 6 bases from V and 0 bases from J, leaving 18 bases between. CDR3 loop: CASSPLRRGYSNQPQHF. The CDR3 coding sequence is TGTGCCAGCAGCCCACTTCGGAGGGGCTATAGCAATCAGCCCCAGCATTTT.

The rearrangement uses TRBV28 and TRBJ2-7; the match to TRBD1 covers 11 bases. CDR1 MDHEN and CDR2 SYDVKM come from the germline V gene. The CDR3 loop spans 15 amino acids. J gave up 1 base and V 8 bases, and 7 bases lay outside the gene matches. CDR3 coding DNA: TGTGCCAGCTGGGGGGGGACAGGGGGGTCCTACGAGCAGTACTTC. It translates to CASWGGTGGSYEQYF.

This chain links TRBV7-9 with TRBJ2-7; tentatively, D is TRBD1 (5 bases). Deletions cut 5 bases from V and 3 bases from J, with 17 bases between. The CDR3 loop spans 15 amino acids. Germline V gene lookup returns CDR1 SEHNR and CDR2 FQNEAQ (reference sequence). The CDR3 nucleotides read TGTGCCAGCAGCCCCATCAGACAGAGAAACTACGAGCAGTACTTC. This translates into CASSPIRQRNYEQYF.

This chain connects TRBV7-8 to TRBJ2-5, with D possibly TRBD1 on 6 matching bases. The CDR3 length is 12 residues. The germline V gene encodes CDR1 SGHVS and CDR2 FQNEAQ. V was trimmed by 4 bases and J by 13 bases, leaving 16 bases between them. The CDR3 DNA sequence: TGTGCCAGCAGCTCTTACGGGGCAGGGGTGTACTTC. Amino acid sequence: CASSSYGAGVYF.

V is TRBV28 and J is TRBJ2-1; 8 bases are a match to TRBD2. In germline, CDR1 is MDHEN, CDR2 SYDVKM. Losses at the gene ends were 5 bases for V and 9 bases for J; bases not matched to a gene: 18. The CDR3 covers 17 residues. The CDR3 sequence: CASSPGLASTWRVEQFF. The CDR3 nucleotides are TGTGCCAGCAGTCCTGGACTAGCCTCGACTTGGCGGGTTGAGCAGTTCTTC.

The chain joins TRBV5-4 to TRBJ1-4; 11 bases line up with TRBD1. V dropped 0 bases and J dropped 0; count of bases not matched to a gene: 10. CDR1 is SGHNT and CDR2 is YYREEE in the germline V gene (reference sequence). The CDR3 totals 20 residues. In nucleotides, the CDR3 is TGTGCCAGCAGCTTGGGGTTCAGGGACAGGGGGTCTGCAACTAATGAAAAACTGTTTTTT. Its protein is CASSLGFRDRGSATNEKLFF.

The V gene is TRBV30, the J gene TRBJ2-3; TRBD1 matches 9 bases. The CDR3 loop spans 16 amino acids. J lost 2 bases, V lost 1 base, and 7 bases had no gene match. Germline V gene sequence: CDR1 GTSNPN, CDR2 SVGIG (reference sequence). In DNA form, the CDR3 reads TGTGCCTGGAGTGGGGGACAGGGATCATACACAGATACGCAGTATTTT. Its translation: CAWSGGQGSYTDTQYF. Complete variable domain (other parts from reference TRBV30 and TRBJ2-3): SQTIHQWPATLVQPVGSPLSLECTVEGTSNPNLYWYRQAAGRGLQLLFYSVGIGQISSEVPQNLSASRPQDRQFILSSKKLLLSDSGFYLCAWSGGQGSYTDTQYFGPGTRLTVL.

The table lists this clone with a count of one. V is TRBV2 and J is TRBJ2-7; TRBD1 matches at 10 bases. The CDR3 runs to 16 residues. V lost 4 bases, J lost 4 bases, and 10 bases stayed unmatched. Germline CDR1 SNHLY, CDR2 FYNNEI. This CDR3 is CASSGAGTGDSYEQYF. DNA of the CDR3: TGTGCCAGCAGTGGGGCCGGGACAGGGGATTCTTACGAGCAGTACTTC.